Listed here are 20 T cell receptor beta chains from one sample, sequenced in a study of cytomegalovirus exposure and HLA in healthy donors. PCR amplification relied on 60 Vbeta primers (plus 13 Jbeta primers). Data came from immunoSEQ multiplex PCR; TCRdb stores just in-frame clones and leaves some out. The repertoire consists of 150,000 to 200,000 clones, with 65% to 70% occurring once and the leading ten covering 4.5%. Specimen: PBMCs. These receptors all stem from a woman aged 18 to 35 in good health and CMV-seropositive.

Here the CDR3 reads CASSSPDTGYGYTF. The CDR3 DNA follows: TGTGCCAGCAGTTCCCCCGACACAGGCTATGGCTACACCTTC. This sequence joins TRBV27 and TRBJ1-2; perhaps TRBD1 as D (5 bases). Germline CDR1 is MNHEY and CDR2 is SMNVEV (reference sequence). V was trimmed by 4 bases and J by 4 bases, leaving 13 bases between them. CDR3 length: 14 residues.

This chain joins TRBV30 and TRBJ1-2, with D tentatively TRBD1 (6 bases). Germline assignment: CDR1 GTSNPN and CDR2 SVGIG (reference sequence). This CDR3 is 15 amino acids long. Trimming cost V 2 bases and J 2 bases, with 15 bases left between them. The DNA for the CDR3 is TGTGCCTGGAGTCTATGGACAGAGCCGAACTATGGCTACACCTTC. It encodes CAWSLWTEPNYGYTF.

The chain employs TRBV5-1 and TRBJ2-7; 8 bases agree with TRBD1. V gave up 4 bases and J gave up 6 bases; unmatched junction bases: 3. CDR3 length: 12 residues. Germline V gene sequence: CDR1 SGHRS, CDR2 YFSETQ. This CDR3 is CASSDTGGEQYF. CDR3 sequence (DNA): TGCGCCAGCAGCGACACAGGGGGCGAGCAGTACTTC.

The chain combines TRBV7-6 with TRBJ2-7; the D gene is possibly TRBD1 (6 bases). Germline V CDR1 and CDR2: SGHVS, FNYEAQ. Trimming removed 1 base from V and 0 bases from J, with 10 bases in between. The CDR3 is 15 amino acids. The CDR3 reads CASSLDDRSSYEQYF. As DNA, the CDR3 is TGTGCCAGCAGCTTAGATGACAGGAGCTCCTACGAGCAGTACTTC.

V gene TRBV11-1 combines with J gene TRBJ1-2, with 9 bases identical to TRBD1. In germline, CDR1 is SGHAT, CDR2 FQDESV (reference sequence). Trimming removed 5 bases from V and 2 bases from J; junction bases left unmatched: 3. CDR3 length: 14 residues. CDR3: CASSPGQGNYGYTF. The CDR3 region has the DNA TGTGCCAGCAGCCCCGGACAGGGGAACTATGGCTACACCTTC.

As for this clone: The same CDR3 also results from other DNA sequences found in this sample. The CDR3 bases are TGTGCCAGCAGTCCCCGGACAGGCGAGCTGTTTTTT. Protein sequence: CASSPRTGELFF. The chain is built from TRBV6-5 and TRBJ2-2; 7 bases are a match to TRBD1. V lost 5 bases and J lost 11; bases outside the gene matches: 5. The CDR3 totals 12 residues. From germline, CDR1 is MNHEY and CDR2 SVGAGI.

This chain connects TRBV29-1 to TRBJ2-3; 7 bases agree with TRBD2. With 0 bases clipped from V and 2 bases from J, the junction kept 5 bases outside the gene matches. Germline assignment: CDR1 SQVTM and CDR2 ANQGSEA. The length of the CDR3 is 15 residues. The CDR3 DNA follows: TGCAGCGTTGAAGATCCCGGGACTAACACAGATACGCAGTATTTT. This gives the protein CSVEDPGTNTDTQYF.

The J gene is TRBJ2-7, the V gene TRBV4-1, with a weak D call TRBD2 (6 bases). Germline V gene lookup returns CDR1 MGHRA and CDR2 YSYEKL. Deletions cut 3 bases from V and 5 bases from J, with 17 bases between. The length of the CDR3 is 15 residues. The CDR3 loop is CASSQVLGGPNEQYF. The CDR3 DNA follows: TGCGCCAGCAGCCAGGTCCTGGGGGGACCCAACGAGCAGTACTTC.

The chain couples TRBV19 to TRBJ2-7; TRBD1 aligns across 9 bases. This CDR3 is built from 14 residues. J gave up 2 bases and V 4 bases, and 3 bases lay outside the gene matches. Germline CDR1 is LNHDA and CDR2 is SQIVND (reference sequence). The CDR3 DNA is TGTGCCAGTAGTAAGGGGGACAGGGCCTACGAGCAGTACTTC. As protein: CASSKGDRAYEQYF.

The chain couples TRBV4-3 to TRBJ1-2, with a possible D match to TRBD1 (5 bases). CDR1 and CDR2 from the germline V gene are LGHNA and YSLEER. The CDR3 runs to 13 residues. V lost 0 bases to trimming and J lost 8 bases, with 10 bases between them. The CDR3: CASSQEPSGGYTF. In DNA, the CDR3 is TGCGCCAGCAGCCAAGAACCTTCAGGGGGCTACACCTTC.

The table lists this clone with a few counts. V usage is TRBV4-2 and J usage is TRBJ2-7, with D maybe TRBD2 (6 bases). The V gene lost 1 base and the J gene lost 0 bases, with 19 bases spanning the gap. Germline V CDR1 and CDR2: LGHNA, YNFKEQ. The CDR3 is made up of 18 amino acids. The CDR3 loop reads CASSQVWVLTGDSYEQYF. The CDR3 DNA is TGTGCCAGCAGCCAAGTGTGGGTACTGACGGGGGACTCCTACGAGCAGTACTTC.

The CDR3 DNA reads as TGTGCCAGCGAGGGAACCGGGGAGCTGTTTTTT. Protein sequence: CASEGTGELFF. This chain links TRBV6-5 with TRBJ2-2; maybe TRBD2 (5 bases). V gave up 8 bases and J gave up 5 bases, with 6 bases separating them. The V gene's germline CDR1 is MNHEY and CDR2 SVGAGI. The CDR3 loop spans 11 amino acids.

This clone was seen more than once but under ten times. The chain employs TRBV5-6 and TRBJ2-7; 10 bases are a match to TRBD1. J lost 4 bases, V lost 2 bases, and 6 bases had no gene match. CDR1 is SGHDT and CDR2 is YYEEEE in the germline V gene. The CDR3 loop spans 15 amino acids. CDR3 protein: CASSLGGQGRYEQYF. The CDR3, as DNA: TGTGCCAGCAGCTTAGGGGGACAGGGGCGATACGAGCAGTACTTC.

The chain joins TRBV7-9 to TRBJ2-7, with 8 bases fitting TRBD1. The germline gives CDR1 SEHNR, CDR2 FQNEAQ (reference sequence). CDR3 length equals 15 residues. The trim removed 5 bases at V and 4 bases at J, leaving 10 bases unmatched. CDR3 residues: CASSSTGTGAYEQYF. DNA of the CDR3: TGTGCCAGCAGCAGCACCGGGACAGGTGCTTACGAGCAGTACTTC.

The chain links TRBV7-3 to TRBJ2-7, with a possible D match to TRBD2 (6 bases). CDR1 is SGHTA, CDR2 FQGTGA, per germline. Trimming removed 3 bases from V and 1 base from J, with 16 bases in between. The CDR3 consists of 16 residues. The CDR3 DNA reads as TGTGCCAGCAGCTTGGAGGGTTTAACTGGTTCCTACGAGCAGTACTTC. The encoded protein is CASSLEGLTGSYEQYF.

The CDR3 nucleotides are TGTGCCAGCAGCCGTGACAGGGGCTCCTACAATGAGCAGTTCTTC. Protein sequence: CASSRDRGSYNEQFF. This sequence joins TRBV6-5 and TRBJ2-1, with 8 positions matching TRBD1. V shed 6 bases and J 0 bases; nucleotides not matched to a gene: 4. The CDR3 covers 15 residues. The germline CDR1 and CDR2 sequences are MNHEY and SVGAGI.

This clone appeared a few times. This chain joins TRBV7-9 and TRBJ1-1, with TRBD1 identical over 10 bases. V shed 5 bases and J 4 bases; nucleotides not matched to a gene: 4. This CDR3 comprises 14 residues. Germline-derived CDR1 and CDR2 are SEHNR and FQNEAQ (reference sequence). The CDR3 loop reads CASSPDRGGTEAFF. The CDR3 DNA is TGTGCCAGCAGCCCGGACAGGGGGGGCACTGAAGCTTTCTTT.

The chain combines TRBV6-5 with TRBJ1-2; D is possibly TRBD1 (6 bases). The V gene's germline CDR1 is MNHEY and CDR2 SVGAGI. The V and J ends lost 0 bases and 13 bases respectively, with 12 bases between them. The CDR3 runs 12 residues. CDR3 sequence: CASSYSRGGLTF. Written as DNA, the CDR3 is TGTGCCAGCAGTTACTCGAGGGGGGGCCTCACCTTC.

This clone appeared a few times. The CDR3 protein is CASRGQPGTDTQYF. In DNA, the CDR3 is TGTGCCAGCCGGGGACAGCCCGGCACAGATACGCAGTATTTT. This chain joins TRBV6-5 and TRBJ2-3; 7 bases align to TRBD1. V dropped 8 bases and J dropped 1; count of bases not matched to a gene: 6. CDR3 length: 14 amino acids. Germline V gene data show CDR1 as MNHEY and CDR2 as SVGAGI.

This chain links TRBV29-1 with TRBJ2-1; TRBD2 matches 8 bases. Germline lookup yields CDR1 SQVTM and CDR2 ANQGSEA. The length of the CDR3 is 16 residues. V lost 6 bases and J lost 4; bases outside the gene matches: 14. The CDR3 protein is CSVQAGTRVGYNEQFF. CDR3 nucleotide sequence: TGCAGCGTACAAGCCGGGACTAGGGTGGGGTACAATGAGCAGTTCTTC.